These T cell receptor beta chains were read from a single sample in a study of cytomegalovirus exposure and HLA in healthy donors. Sequenced by immunoSEQ multiplex PCR; TCRdb stores in-frame clones only, minus some. This sample has 150,000 to 200,000 clones, with roughly four fifths found just once. Sequenced material: PBMCs. The receptors come from a woman aged 25 to 45 in good health and CMV-seropositive. Both conserved end residues are part of each CDR3. A D gene is named only where the DNA matches it firmly. Size values are once, few and many counts, or a class for expanded clones, and some rows have none.

j_call | v_call | clone_size | d_call | cdr3_nt | cdr3_aa
TRBJ1-4 | TRBV5-1 | once | TRBD1 | TGCGCCAGCAGCACCCTGACAGGGGGCGGTGAAAAACTGTTTTTT | CASSTLTGGGEKLFF
TRBJ2-3 | TRBV30 | . | TRBD2 | TGTGCCTGGAGCCCACTAGCGGGAGGGACAGATACGCAGTATTTT | CAWSPLAGGTDTQYF
TRBJ1-2 | TRBV19 | . | . | TGTGCCAGTAGTATAAATAGCCCGCGACTGGGCTACACCTTC | CASSINSPRLGYTF
TRBJ2-3 | TRBV10-3 | . | . | TGTGCCATCAGTGGTAGTCTGACTAGCACAGATACGCAGTATTTT | CAISGSLTSTDTQYF
TRBJ2-3 | TRBV6-1 | . | . | TGTGCCAGCACCGAAACTATAAGAGATACGCAGTATTTT | CASTETIRDTQYF
TRBJ2-7 | TRBV14 | . | . | TGTGCCAGCAGCCAAGTAAGGGGACTATCCGACAGGAAGCAGTACTTC | CASSQVRGLSDRKQYF
TRBJ1-2 | TRBV4-3 | . | TRBD1 | TGCGCCAGCAGCCAAAGGACAGGGGAAAGTGGCTACACCTTC | CASSQRTGESGYTF
TRBJ1-1 | TRBV7-2 | . | . | TGTGCCAGCAGCCTTTTAGAAAGGGGTACTGAAGCTTTCTTT | CASSLLERGTEAFF
TRBJ1-2 | TRBV4-3 | . | . | TGCGCCAGCAGCCAAGATCTGGGGAAGCGGGTGATAGGCTACACCTTC | CASSQDLGKRVIGYTF
TRBJ2-3 | TRBV9 | . | TRBD2 | TGTGCCAGCAGCGCGCAGGTCGGGAGGATCACAGATACGCAGTATTTT | CASSAQVGRITDTQYF
TRBJ1-1 | TRBV19 | . | TRBD1 | TGTGCCAGTCAGGCCGTCCGGACAGGGGGGCAGAACACTGAAGCTTTCTTT | CASQAVRTGGQNTEAFF
TRBJ1-2 | TRBV6-5 | once | . | TGTGCCAGCTCACGGGACTACTCTGGTGGCTACACCTTC | CASSRDYSGGYTF
TRBJ1-1 | TRBV6-5 | . | . | TGTGCCAGCAGTTATGTACAGGGGAACACTGAAGCTTTCTTT | CASSYVQGNTEAFF
TRBJ2-1 | TRBV19 | . | . | TGTGCCAGTAGTAAACCGGGCCTCACAGGCTACAATGAGCAGTTCTTC | CASSKPGLTGYNEQFF
TRBJ2-5 | TRBV7-7 | . | TRBD1 | TGTGCCAGCAGTTCCGGACAGGGCTCACAAGAGACCCAGTACTTC | CASSSGQGSQETQYF
TRBJ2-3 | TRBV5-3 | . | TRBD2 | TGTGCCAGAAGCTCTTCGGGGCGGGAGCCGACAGATACGCAGTATTTT | CARSSSGREPTDTQYF
TRBJ1-4 | TRBV7-9 | . | . | TGTGCCACAACTAGTAGTGAAATTATAGTTGAAAAACTGTTTTTT | CATTSSEIIVEKLFF
TRBJ1-2 | TRBV5-1 | . | . | TGCGCCAGCAGCTGGGGGGGGGCTGACTATGGCTACACCTTC | CASSWGGADYGYTF
TRBJ2-2 | TRBV11-2 | once | . | TGTGCCAGCAGGGGGCTAGTGAACACCGGGGAGCTGTTTTTT | CASRGLVNTGELFF
TRBJ2-5 | TRBV5-4 | . | TRBD2 | TGTGCCAGCAGCCCGACTAGCACCCAAGAGACCCAGTACTTC | CASSPTSTQETQYF
TRBJ1-1 | TRBV29-1 | once | . | TGCAGCGGGGGCGGGGCCGACACTGAAGCTTTCTTT | CSGGGADTEAFF
TRBJ1-2 | TRBV9 | . | TRBD1 | TGTGCCAGCAGCGTCGGGACAGGGGGGAACTATGGCTACACCTTC | CASSVGTGGNYGYTF
TRBJ2-7 | TRBV29-1 | . | . | TGCAGCGTGAAGAACCAGGGTCCTCTATACGAGCAGTACTTC | CSVKNQGPLYEQYF
TRBJ2-5 | TRBV7-2 | once | TRBD2 | TGTGCCAGCAGCTTAGCGCTAAGACTAGCGGGGGGGCCTAGGACCCAGTACTTC | CASSLALRLAGGPRTQYF
TRBJ1-5 | TRBV21-1 | few | . | TGTGCCAGCAGCCCGTCACGTGTACAGGGGACCCGACCTAATAATCAGCCCCAGCATTTT | CASSPSRVQGTRPNNQPQHF
TRBJ1-2 | TRBV2 | many | . | TGTGCCAGCAGTGAACTGCGGCAAGGCGGCTACACCTTC | CASSELRQGGYTF
TRBJ2-7 | TRBV5-4 | . | TRBD2 | TGTGCCAGCAGCCCCGAGTGGGAGGGGACCCACGAGCAGTACTTC | CASSPEWEGTHEQYF